The rows below give T cell receptor beta chains drawn from one sample of a study of PD-1 blockade in classical Hodgkin lymphoma. The repertoire was sequenced with immunoSEQ multiplex PCR; TCRdb's copy has only in-frame clones and lacks some. This table has 29,000 or so clones, under 70% appearing once. The starting material was peripheral blood mononuclear cells (PBMCs), obtained before the second cycle of nivolumab. These receptors came from a human donor with classical Hodgkin lymphoma. The CDR3 runs from the conserved cysteine through the conserved F or W. Each record gives: CDR3 DNA, CDR3 protein, D gene, clone size, V gene, J gene. A D gene is named only where the DNA matches it firmly. Where a row states a size, it is once, few, many or the class of an expanded clone; other rows omit it.

CDR3 DNA: TGCGCCAGCAGGGACAGGGCAAGCCAAGAGACCCAGTACTTC
CDR3 protein: CASRDRASQETQYF
D gene: TRBD1
clone size: .
V gene: TRBV5-1
J gene: TRBJ2-5

CDR3 DNA: TGTGCCAGCTCACCAATGGGGACCAGCACAGATACGCAGTATTTT
CDR3 protein: CASSPMGTSTDTQYF
D gene: .
clone size: .
V gene: TRBV18
J gene: TRBJ2-3

CDR3 DNA: TGTGCCAGCAGCTTGGAACAGGGATTTGATGAGCAGTTCTTC
CDR3 protein: CASSLEQGFDEQFF
D gene: .
clone size: .
V gene: TRBV5-4
J gene: TRBJ2-1

CDR3 DNA: TGTGCCAGCAGTTTATACAGGGGTAAAGATTCACCCCTCCACTTT
CDR3 protein: CASSLYRGKDSPLHF
D gene: TRBD1
clone size: .
V gene: TRBV28
J gene: TRBJ1-6

CDR3 DNA: TGTGCCAGCAGTTGGGAGAATGGCTACACCTTC
CDR3 protein: CASSWENGYTF
D gene: .
clone size: .
V gene: TRBV28
J gene: TRBJ1-2

CDR3 DNA: TGTGCCAGCAGCGTAGGGGACGTTTCCTACGAGCAGTACTTC
CDR3 protein: CASSVGDVSYEQYF
D gene: .
clone size: few
V gene: TRBV9
J gene: TRBJ2-7

CDR3 DNA: TGTGCCAGCAGTAAGCGGGCCGACTATGGCTACACCTTC
CDR3 protein: CASSKRADYGYTF
D gene: .
clone size: .
V gene: TRBV28
J gene: TRBJ1-2

CDR3 DNA: TGTGCCAGCTACGGGAATTTTGGCAGGGCGGTTTCACCCCTCCACTTT
CDR3 protein: CASYGNFGRAVSPLHF
D gene: .
clone size: .
V gene: TRBV2
J gene: TRBJ1-6

CDR3 DNA: TGTGCCAGCAGCTTTTCCAGAGGAAGTTCCGGGGAGCTGTTTTTT
CDR3 protein: CASSFSRGSSGELFF
D gene: .
clone size: .
V gene: TRBV7-9
J gene: TRBJ2-2

CDR3 DNA: TGTGCTAGTGGTCTCCACTCGGGGCCCACTGAAGCTTTCTTT
CDR3 protein: CASGLHSGPTEAFF
D gene: .
clone size: .
V gene: TRBV12-5
J gene: TRBJ1-1

CDR3 DNA: TGTGCCAGCCGAGGCGACCATGGGGCCAACGTCCTGACTTTC
CDR3 protein: CASRGDHGANVLTF
D gene: .
clone size: few
V gene: TRBV2
J gene: TRBJ2-6

CDR3 DNA: TGCGCCAGCAGCCAGGGAAGTTACTCATACAATGAGCAGTTCTTC
CDR3 protein: CASSQGSYSYNEQFF
D gene: .
clone size: .
V gene: TRBV4-1
J gene: TRBJ2-1

CDR3 DNA: TGTGCCAGCAGTTCTAAGGACCGCCGGGGGACCCAGTACTTC
CDR3 protein: CASSSKDRRGTQYF
D gene: .
clone size: once
V gene: TRBV27
J gene: TRBJ2-5

CDR3 DNA: TGTGCCAGCAGCGCACCGAGATTGGGGGTCGGAAACACCATATATTTT
CDR3 protein: CASSAPRLGVGNTIYF
D gene: .
clone size: .
V gene: TRBV7-9
J gene: TRBJ1-3

CDR3 DNA: TGTGCCAGCAGCGCCAATTGGGTGGCCTACAATGAGCAGTTCTTC
CDR3 protein: CASSANWVAYNEQFF
D gene: .
clone size: few
V gene: TRBV6-5
J gene: TRBJ2-1